These T cell receptor beta chains were read from a single sample in a study of T-cell memory formation after mild COVID-19. TCRdb passed the 5' RACE reads through MiXCR, listing each CDR3 protein once. The sample records a few hundred thousand distinct CDR3 sequences, around 21% being singletons. Material: PBMCs or a T cell subset sorted from them (not recorded which). These receptors all come from an adult woman who had mild COVID-19 (a few samples of this study predate the infection). Cell type and time point are not known. Both conserved end residues are part of each CDR3. D genes are given only for firm matches. Part of the rows lack a size; the others show once, few, many or a class for expanded clones.

V: TRBV7-6
D: TRBD2
length: 16
J: TRBJ2-3
size: few
DNA: TGTGCCAGCAGCTCCCAGCTAGCGGGAGCTACAGATACGCAGTATTTT
CDR3: CASSSQLAGATDTQYF

V: TRBV5-6
D: -
length: 15
J: TRBJ1-5
size: -
DNA: TGTGCCAGCAGCTTGTATTCACTCCCTTGGGAGCCCCAGCATTTT
CDR3: CASSLYSLPWEPQHF

V: TRBV18
D: -
length: 14
J: TRBJ1-2
size: -
DNA: TGTGCCAGCTCTAACGGGGCAGGCTCCTATGGCTACACCTTC
CDR3: CASSNGAGSYGYTF

V: TRBV18
D: -
length: 15
J: TRBJ1-1
size: few
DNA: TGTGCCAGCTCACCGCCTGGGGGCGATAACACTGAAGCTTTCTTT
CDR3: CASSPPGGDNTEAFF

V: TRBV19
D: TRBD2
length: 14
J: TRBJ2-1
size: -
DNA: TGTGCCAGTAGTATATCTACCCCGACTAGCCAGCAGTTCTTC
CDR3: CASSISTPTSQQFF

V: TRBV4-1
D: -
length: 13
J: TRBJ1-6
size: -
DNA: TGCGCCAGCAGCTCGCTGGACAGTTCACCCCTCCACTTT
CDR3: CASSSLDSSPLHF

V: TRBV30
D: -
length: 12
J: TRBJ2-3
size: few
DNA: TGTGCCTGGAACAGGGCCCGGGGGACGCAGTATTTT
CDR3: CAWNRARGTQYF

V: TRBV5-1
D: -
length: 15
J: TRBJ1-3
size: -
DNA: TGCGCCAGCAGCTTGGGGGCAGGTTCTGGAAACACCATATATTTT
CDR3: CASSLGAGSGNTIYF

V: TRBV5-6
D: -
length: 12
J: TRBJ2-7
size: few
DNA: TGTGCCAGCAGCCCCGGGAGCAACGAGCAGTACTTC
CDR3: CASSPGSNEQYF

V: TRBV12-3/TRBV12-4
D: TRBD1
length: 15
J: TRBJ2-4
size: few
DNA: TGTGCCAGCGTAGGACAGGGACTAGCCAAAAACATTCAGTACTTC
CDR3: CASVGQGLAKNIQYF

V: TRBV3-1
D: -
length: 15
J: TRBJ1-2
size: -
DNA: TGTGCCAGCAGCCAAGCCCCGGGGGCCGGCTATGGCTACACCTTC
CDR3: CASSQAPGAGYGYTF

V: TRBV12-3/TRBV12-4
D: TRBD1
length: 15
J: TRBJ2-1
size: -
DNA: TGTGCCAGCACCTTTCGGACAGGTGAGGGGAATGAGCAGTTCTTC
CDR3: CASTFRTGEGNEQFF

V: TRBV25-1
D: TRBD1
length: 15
J: TRBJ2-2
size: -
DNA: TGTGCCACCCAACGGACAGGCCCGGACACCGGGGAGCTGTTTTTT
CDR3: CATQRTGPDTGELFF

V: TRBV4-2
D: -
length: 18
J: TRBJ2-7
size: -
DNA: TGTGCCAGCAGCCAAGAAGTCCCAGGCCGACGAGGGTTGGGTGAGCAGTACTTC
CDR3: CASSQEVPGRRGLGEQYF

V: TRBV24-1
D: TRBD1
length: 17
J: TRBJ2-5
size: -
DNA: TGTGCCACCAGTGATTCGGGCAGGGGGTTGTACCAAGAGACCCAGTACTTC
CDR3: CATSDSGRGLYQETQYF

V: TRBV19
D: -
length: 14
J: TRBJ2-3
size: few
DNA: TGTGCCAGTACACTGGGGGAGAACACAGATACGCAGTATTTT
CDR3: CASTLGENTDTQYF

V: TRBV18
D: TRBD2
length: 16
J: TRBJ2-7
size: many
DNA: TGTGCCAGCTCACGAAGACTAGCGGGAGGGAGCGACGAGCAGTACTTC
CDR3: CASSRRLAGGSDEQYF

V: TRBV5-1
D: -
length: 12
J: TRBJ2-7
size: -
DNA: TGCGCCAGCAGCGAGACAGGCTACGAGCAGTACTTC
CDR3: CASSETGYEQYF

V: TRBV20-1
D: TRBD2
length: 13
J: TRBJ2-7
size: -
DNA: TGCAGTGCCCTTAGCGGGGGGGCCTACGAGCAGTACTTC
CDR3: CSALSGGAYEQYF

V: TRBV5-1
D: TRBD1
length: 19
J: TRBJ2-7
size: -
DNA: TGCGCCAGCAGCTTGGGGACCATATCCTCCGGGACAGGGATCCACGAGCAGTACTTC
CDR3: CASSLGTISSGTGIHEQYF

V: TRBV30
D: -
length: 14
J: TRBJ1-1
size: few
DNA: TGTGCCTGGAGAGCCCAAACGATGAACACTGAAGCTTTCTTT
CDR3: CAWRAQTMNTEAFF

V: TRBV27
D: TRBD1
length: 15
J: TRBJ2-7
size: -
DNA: TGTGCCAGCAGTTTATCGGGGACAGGGACCTACGAGCAGTACTTC
CDR3: CASSLSGTGTYEQYF

V: TRBV5-1
D: -
length: 14
J: TRBJ1-2
size: many
DNA: TGCGCCAGCAGCTTGACGACAGGCAGCTATGGCTACACCTTC
CDR3: CASSLTTGSYGYTF

V: TRBV12-3/TRBV12-4
D: -
length: 14
J: TRBJ2-3
size: many
DNA: TGTGCCAGCAGTTTAGACAGGGTGGTAGATACGCAGTATTTT
CDR3: CASSLDRVVDTQYF

V: TRBV19
D: -
length: 14
J: TRBJ2-7
size: -
DNA: TGTGCCAGTAGTATCGACTGGCCTTCCTACGAGCAGTACTTC
CDR3: CASSIDWPSYEQYF

V: TRBV5-1
D: TRBD1
length: 14
J: TRBJ2-1
size: few
DNA: TGCGCCAGCAGCTTGTTACAGGGGCGGTATGAGCAGTTCTTC
CDR3: CASSLLQGRYEQFF

V: TRBV27
D: -
length: 12
J: TRBJ2-2
size: few
DNA: TGTGCCACCCTAAGGGTCGGTGGGGAGCTGTTTTTT
CDR3: CATLRVGGELFF

V: TRBV6-5
D: TRBD2
length: 15
J: TRBJ2-1
size: -
DNA: TGTGCCAGCAGTTACGGGGCGGGAGGGGCCAATGAGCAGTTCTTC
CDR3: CASSYGAGGANEQFF

V: TRBV19
D: -
length: 15
J: TRBJ2-7
size: few
DNA: TGTGCCAGTAGCCCCTGGAGGGACGCCTCCTACGAGCAGTACTTC
CDR3: CASSPWRDASYEQYF

V: TRBV12-3/TRBV12-4
D: TRBD1
length: 14
J: TRBJ1-5
size: few
DNA: TGTGCCAGCAGTTTGGGGACAGGGAGTCAGCCCCAGCATTTT
CDR3: CASSLGTGSQPQHF

V: TRBV5-1
D: TRBD1
length: 16
J: TRBJ2-3
size: few
DNA: TGCGCCAGCAGCTTACAGGGGGCGCGGGGCACAGATACGCAGTATTTT
CDR3: CASSLQGARGTDTQYF

V: TRBV11-2
D: TRBD1
length: 14
J: TRBJ1-6
size: -
DNA: TGTGCCAGCAGTTCGGGACAGGGGGTTTCACCCCTCCACTTT
CDR3: CASSSGQGVSPLHF

V: TRBV29-1
D: -
length: 13
J: TRBJ1-1
size: -
DNA: TGCAGCGGAGACAGGCGACTGAACACTGAAGCTTTCTTT
CDR3: CSGDRRLNTEAFF

V: TRBV4-3
D: -
length: 15
J: TRBJ2-5
size: -
DNA: TGCGCCAGCAGCCAAGTATCAGGGAGGTTAGAGACCCAGTACTTC
CDR3: CASSQVSGRLETQYF

V: TRBV7-9
D: -
length: 13
J: TRBJ2-7
size: -
DNA: TGTGCCAGCTCGACTCAAGGGATCTACGAGCAGTACTTC
CDR3: CASSTQGIYEQYF

V: TRBV20-1
D: -
length: 11
J: TRBJ2-7
size: few
DNA: TGCAGTGCTACGACAGGGAGGGAGCAGTACTTC
CDR3: CSATTGREQYF

V: TRBV13
D: -
length: 16
J: TRBJ1-2
size: -
DNA: TGTGCCAGCAGCCCCCTGTCGACAGGATGGAACTATGGCTACACCTTC
CDR3: CASSPLSTGWNYGYTF

V: TRBV5-1
D: TRBD2
length: 17
J: TRBJ2-1
size: -
DNA: TGCGCCAGCAGCCCAACCGGGACTAGCGGGGGGGCCGCTGAGCAGTTCTTC
CDR3: CASSPTGTSGGAAEQFF

V: TRBV4-1
D: -
length: 13
J: TRBJ1-1
size: -
DNA: TGCGCCAGCAGCCAAGTCCCCGGCATTCAAGCTTTCTTT
CDR3: CASSQVPGIQAFF

V: TRBV6-5
D: TRBD1
length: 13
J: TRBJ2-7
size: many
DNA: TGTGCCAGCAGTGCCCGGACAGGGTTCGAGCAGTACTTC
CDR3: CASSARTGFEQYF

V: TRBV9
D: TRBD2
length: 16
J: TRBJ2-3
size: -
DNA: TGTGCCAGCAGCCCCGACAGCGGGGGGTCCACAGATACGCAGTATTTT
CDR3: CASSPDSGGSTDTQYF

V: TRBV27
D: -
length: 15
J: TRBJ2-1
size: -
DNA: TGTGCCAGCAGCCAGGGAGGACCCTCCTACAATGAGCAGTTCTTC
CDR3: CASSQGGPSYNEQFF